This TCR beta chain was obtained from a study of T cell responses to AZD1222 COVID-19 vaccine. Study at large: Second-dose timings of about 4 or about 12 weeks were pooled. Study results and caveats: Rises in breadth and depth of Spike-specific TCRs came after two AZD1222 doses. Mapped onto spike, vaccine-associated CD4 TCRs spanned it and were dominant at 160-218 and 743-854.

About this clone: Its cognate antigen is unknown.

Sequencing used immunoSEQ multiplex PCR; TCRdb keeps in-frame clones, though not all of them. The sample yields approximately 140,000 clones, 70% to 90% seen once. The germline V gene has CDR1 SGHNT and CDR2 YYREEE (reference sequence). Trimming removed 2 bases at V and 5 bases at J, with 2 bases between. The CDR3 sequence is 11 residues long. The receptor was isolated from an adult in good health. This material consisted of peripheral blood, taken on day 0 of AZD1222 vaccination. The rearrangement uses TRBV5-4 and TRBJ2-1; D gene uncertain. CDR3 region: CASSFHNEQFF. As DNA, the CDR3 is TGTGCCAGCAGCTTCCACAATGAGCAGTTCTTC.